This T cell receptor beta chain was obtained from a study of T cell responses to AZD1222 COVID-19 vaccine. TCRdb's copy holds only in-frame clones and misses some; the assay was immunoSEQ multiplex PCR. The data hold under 100,000 clones, with roughly 88% observed a single time. Points from the study as a whole: Clonal diversity may have been underestimated in mostly white British donors. Spike-spanning, vaccine-associated CD4 TCRs were dominant at 160-218 and 743-854. Only 5 or 6 individuals given AZD1222 were seropositive at baseline.

Points on this clone: Its matching antigen is unknown.

Pooled samples include second doses given at about 4 or 12 weeks. The length of the CDR3 is 17 residues. The germline V gene has CDR1 SGHAT and CDR2 FQNNGV. V shed 0 bases and J shed 8 bases, with 20 bases lying between them. The receptor was derived from an adult who received the AZD1222 COVID-19 vaccine. The chain carries TRBV11-2 and TRBJ2-1; D assignment may be TRBD1 or TRBD2 (5 bases each). The material sequenced was peripheral blood, taken 28 days after the second AZD1222 dose. In DNA form, the CDR3 reads TGTGCCAGCAGCTTAGATCGTGAGGACTTTGGGGCGGATGAGCAGTTCTTC. Translated, it gives CASSLDREDFGADEQFF.